This TCR beta chain is drawn from a study of blood T cell repertoires in COVID-19. Data came from immunoSEQ multiplex PCR; TCRdb stores just in-frame clones and leaves some out. The sample comprises approximately 200,000 clones, 86% of which are singletons, and 4.5% to 5.5% rests with the top ten. Worth noting for this clone: Other nucleotide sequences in the sample specify the same CDR3.

CDR1 and CDR2 (germline): SGHRS, YFSETQ. The CDR3 has 15 amino acids. Trimming took off 0 bases at V and 2 bases at J, with 6 bases between the two ends. Enrollees, about 18 to 95 years old, lived in some 24 US areas. Individuals in the exposed group had encountered a COVID-19 case within 2 weeks preceding study entry. Sequencing was done on a sample of PBMCs or T cells enriched from blood (not recorded which). This rearrangement joins TRBV5-1 to TRBJ2-6, with D perhaps TRBD2 (5 bases). This TCR derives from a woman aged 30 to 39 who had been exposed to COVID-19. CDR3 sequence reads: CASSLAGAGANVLTF. CDR3 sequence (DNA): TGCGCCAGCAGCTTGGCCGGGGCTGGGGCCAACGTCCTGACTTTC.